The source of this TCR beta chain is a study of molecular identifiers for immune sequencing clone quantification listed by TCRdb under 2018. For the wider study: For a replicate experiment, RNA from around 20,000 or 100,000 naive CD8 T cells was divided into five aliquots, of which four were sequenced. The study was a methods study using CD8 T cells to benchmark molecular-identifier clustering-based TCR repertoire sequencing (MIDCIRS) and TCR RNA copy counting. What the authors observed across the whole study: In CMV-specific effector cells, over 99% of molecules were held by clones above 20 RNA copies, whereas under 1% of molecules were held by such clones in naive cells. The naive libraries included spiked-in Jurkat TCR RNA (fewer than 11 copies' worth), and this Jurkat TCR RNA is not part of the donor repertoire. Spiked-in Jurkat TCR RNA equal to a single cell's worth was reported to be detectable even within 1,200,000 naive CD8 T cells. Identical TCR molecules sharing a barcode could cause highly expanded clone sizes to be underestimated. Modeling indicated around 2.7 TCR RNA copies recovered per cell, compared with 7.5 to 10 by digital PCR, which implies a capture efficiency of approximately 30%. When barcode sub-clustering was not used, chimeric consensus sequences inflated TCR diversity, with chimeras reaching as high as 47%.

Details on this clonotype: What this receptor recognizes is not known. No quality values exist for individual bases; no much larger clone is one base distant.

Libraries of naive CD8 T cells were generated from about 20,000 to 1,000,000 sorted cells, with 10%, 30% or 50% of the purified RNA used. Naive CD8 T cells, defined as CD8+CD4-CCR7+CD45RA+, were FACS-sorted into RLT Plus buffer on a BD FACSAria II. Approximately 9 TCR copies' worth of Jurkat RNA were spiked into roughly 19,000-1,000,000 naive CD8 T cell samples to test detection sensitivity. CD8 T cells were enriched using RosetteSep CD8+ T Cell Enrichment Cocktail and Ficoll-Paque, and the enriched cells then underwent ACK red cell lysis. Libraries were made using PCR. The sequencing machine was an Illumina HiSeq 4000. Bulk TCR libraries were generated as previously described, with the TCR primers listed in Table S5 used. Purification of total RNA was performed with the Qiagen AllPrep DNA/RNA kit. Reads from multiple sequencing runs of the same library were pooled before analysis. The authors' pipeline ran thus. Reads were retained only if their TCR constant sequence matched exactly, and those retained reads were trimmed to 150 nt and grouped according to their 12-nt molecular barcodes. Reads inside each barcode group were sub-clustered using a 15% Levenshtein threshold, and a quality-weighted consensus sequence was constructed for each RNA molecule. Non-functional sequences were excluded, and lower-count sequences lying one edit away from another sequence were also excluded. Based on fitting two negative binomial distributions, any barcode sub-cluster with under 20% of the maximum read count was discarded. The public reads were quality trimmed at Q25 with fastp and then assembled into clones with MiXCR by TCRdb, keeping productive beta chains. Each record represents a unique CDR3 protein, reported with the most common genes and DNA among its rows. TCRdb, not the original authors, processed these V and J calls. The sample yields under 600,000 distinct CDR3 sequences; over 20% were counted once. The ten most abundant clones make up approximately 0.8% of the sample.

V ends up 4 bases short and J 3 bases short, with an unmatched junction base count of 3. There are 13 amino acids in the CDR3, from cysteine to phenylalanine inclusive. Kept here is only the CDR3 DNA, which spans 39 bases and is read in frame from base 1. According to the germline V gene, CDR1 reads LGHNA and CDR2 reads YSLEER. Sequenced material: naive CD8+ T cells from blood, with Jurkat cell RNA spiked in. Explained via the paper, the cell subset or site label denotes: FACS-sorted CD8+CD4-CCR7+CD45RA+ naive T cells. The receptor comes from a human donor in good health. Some libraries in this study had Jurkat cell RNA spiked in. The chain employs TRBV4-3 and TRBJ2-7; 7 nucleotides in the junction match TRBD1. The CDR3 has the sequence CASSRGTDYEQYF. The DNA reads TGCGCCAGCAGCCGAGGGACAGACTACGAGCAGTACTTC.